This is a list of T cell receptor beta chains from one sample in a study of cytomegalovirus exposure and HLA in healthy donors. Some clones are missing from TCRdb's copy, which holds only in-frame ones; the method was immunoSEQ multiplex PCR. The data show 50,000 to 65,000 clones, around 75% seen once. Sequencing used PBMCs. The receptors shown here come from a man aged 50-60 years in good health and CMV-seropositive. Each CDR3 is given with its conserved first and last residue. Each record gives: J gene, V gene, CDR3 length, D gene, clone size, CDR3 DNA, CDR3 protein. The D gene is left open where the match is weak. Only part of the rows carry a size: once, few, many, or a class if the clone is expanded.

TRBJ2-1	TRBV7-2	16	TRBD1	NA	TGTGCCAGCAGCTTACTCGGGACAGGGGTGAGCAATGAGCAGTTCTTC	CASSLLGTGVSNEQFF
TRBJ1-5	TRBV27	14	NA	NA	TGTGCCAGCAGAAGGGAGGAGGGCAATCAGCCCCAGCATTTT	CASRREEGNQPQHF
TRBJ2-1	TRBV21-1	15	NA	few	TGTGCCAGCAGCAAGTGTGTAGCGGGGGGGGATGAGCAGTTCTTC	CASSKCVAGGDEQFF
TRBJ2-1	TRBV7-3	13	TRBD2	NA	TGTGCCAGCAGCCCGGGACTAGCTTATGAGCAGTTCTTC	CASSPGLAYEQFF
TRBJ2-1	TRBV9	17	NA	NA	TGTGCCAGCAGCGTAGCTTTCTACACTACAAAAGACAATGAGCAGTTCTTC	CASSVAFYTTKDNEQFF
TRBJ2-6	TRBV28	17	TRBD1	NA	TGTGCCACCCATGGGAAGGGGGCGACGTCTGGGGCCAACGTCCTGACTTTC	CATHGKGATSGANVLTF
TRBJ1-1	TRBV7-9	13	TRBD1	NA	TGTTCCAGCAGCTTCGACAGGGGAACTGAAGCTTTCTTT	CSSSFDRGTEAFF
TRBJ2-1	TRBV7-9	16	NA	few	TGTGCCAGCAGCTCAATCGGTGTCTCCCCTTACAATGAGCAGTTCTTC	CASSSIGVSPYNEQFF
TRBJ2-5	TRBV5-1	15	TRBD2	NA	TGCGCCAGCAGCTTCTCCCCTAGCGGTCAGGAGACCCAGTACTTC	CASSFSPSGQETQYF
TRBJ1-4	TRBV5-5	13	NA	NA	TGTGCCAGCAGCTTTTACGGAGATGAAAAACTGTTTTTT	CASSFYGDEKLFF